This TCR beta chain originates from a study of PD-1 blockade in mismatch repair-deficient tumors. Findings and limits, study-wide: Tumor-resident clones, often absent from pretreatment blood, expanded after pembrolizumab and then contracted.

Repertoires were generated with immunoSEQ multiplex PCR, while TCRdb's copy carries only in-frame clones and drops some. The sample holds 100,000 or so clones, 82% seen once. As for this clone: Its antigen is unidentified.

Every patient had mismatch repair deficiency by PCR or immunohistochemistry. The sequence was obtained from an adult with mismatch repair-deficient cancer. The material was peripheral blood, obtained approximately 35 weeks after starting pembrolizumab.

CDR3: CASSPPAWTGATLSGNTIYF. The CDR3 nucleotides are TGTGCCAGCTCACCCCCTGCATGGACAGGAGCCACACTCTCTGGAAACACCATATATTTT. The V gene is TRBV18, the J gene TRBJ1-3; 7 bases fit TRBD1. After removal of 3 bases from V and 0 bases from J, the junction contained 17 bases not matched to a gene. The CDR3 is made up of 20 amino acids. CDR1 is KGHSH, CDR2 LQKENI, per germline. The complete variable domain, with remaining parts taken from reference TRBV18 and TRBJ1-3, reads NAGVMQNPRHLVRRRGQEARLRCSPMKGHSHVYWYRQLPEEGLKFMVYLQKENIIDESGMPKERFSAEFPKEGPSILRIQQVVRGDSAAYFCASSPPAWTGATLSGNTIYFGEGSWLTVV.